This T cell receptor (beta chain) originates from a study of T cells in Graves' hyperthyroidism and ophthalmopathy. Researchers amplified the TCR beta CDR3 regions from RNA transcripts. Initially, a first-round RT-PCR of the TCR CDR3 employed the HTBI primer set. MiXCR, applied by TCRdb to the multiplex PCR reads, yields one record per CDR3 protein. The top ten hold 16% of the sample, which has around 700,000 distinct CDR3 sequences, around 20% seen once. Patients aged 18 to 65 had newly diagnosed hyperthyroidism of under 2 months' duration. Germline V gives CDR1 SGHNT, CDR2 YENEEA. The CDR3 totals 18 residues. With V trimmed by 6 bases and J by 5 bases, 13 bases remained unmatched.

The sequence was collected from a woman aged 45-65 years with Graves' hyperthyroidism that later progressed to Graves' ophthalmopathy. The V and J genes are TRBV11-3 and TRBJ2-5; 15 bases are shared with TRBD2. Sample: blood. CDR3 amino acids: CASSFTSGLAGGPETQYF. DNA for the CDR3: TGTGCCAGCAGTTTCACGTCCGGACTAGCGGGGGGGCCTGAGACCCAGTACTTC. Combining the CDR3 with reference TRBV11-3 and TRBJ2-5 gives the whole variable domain EAGVVQSPRYKIIEKKQPVAFWCNPISGHNTLYWYLQNLGQGPELLIRYENEEAVDDSQLPKDRFSAERLKGVDSTLKIQPAELGDSAVYLCASSFTSGLAGGPETQYFGPGTRLLVL.